This is a list of T cell receptor beta chains from one sample in a study of cytomegalovirus exposure and HLA in healthy donors. The method was immunoSEQ multiplex PCR; TCRdb's version includes in-frame clones alone and lacks a portion of them. The repertoire holds some 120,000 clones, over 60% seen once, with 4.5% to 5% in the top ten. The sample taken for sequencing was PBMCs. The receptors derive from a man between 60 and 75 years old in good health and CMV-seropositive. Both conserved end residues are part of each CDR3. Fields, in order: clone size, V gene, D gene, J gene, CDR3 protein, CDR3 DNA. A D gene is named only where the DNA matches it firmly. Expanded clones get a size class; other rows say once, few or many, or leave the size out.

abundance: NA
v_gene: TRBV7-3
d_gene: TRBD2
j_gene: TRBJ2-1
CDR3aa: CASSLGLAGNNEQFF
CDR3nt: TGTGCCAGCAGCTTAGGGCTAGCGGGAAACAATGAGCAGTTCTTC

abundance: NA
v_gene: TRBV6-5
d_gene: TRBD2
j_gene: TRBJ2-3
CDR3aa: CASRPSGSSTDTQYF
CDR3nt: TGTGCCAGCAGACCTAGCGGGTCTAGCACAGATACGCAGTATTTT

abundance: NA
v_gene: TRBV10-3
d_gene: NA
j_gene: TRBJ1-4
CDR3aa: CAIRDSYEKLFF
CDR3nt: TGTGCCATCAGGGACAGCTATGAAAAACTGTTTTTT

abundance: few
v_gene: TRBV6-1
d_gene: TRBD2
j_gene: TRBJ2-7
CDR3aa: CASGTSGRSHEQYF
CDR3nt: TGTGCCAGCGGGACTAGCGGTCGTAGCCACGAGCAGTACTTC

abundance: NA
v_gene: TRBV9
d_gene: NA
j_gene: TRBJ2-7
CDR3aa: CASSPMGDNSYEQYF
CDR3nt: TGTGCCAGCAGCCCTATGGGGGACAACTCCTACGAGCAGTACTTC

abundance: NA
v_gene: TRBV5-4
d_gene: NA
j_gene: TRBJ2-5
CDR3aa: CASSLEGGETQYF
CDR3nt: TGTGCCAGCAGCTTGGAGGGGGGGGAGACCCAGTACTTC

abundance: NA
v_gene: TRBV9
d_gene: NA
j_gene: TRBJ1-6
CDR3aa: CASSVDDVNGGKNSPLHF
CDR3nt: TGTGCCAGCAGCGTAGACGACGTTAACGGAGGAAAAAATTCACCCCTCCACTTT

abundance: NA
v_gene: TRBV6-5
d_gene: NA
j_gene: TRBJ1-6
CDR3aa: CASTKEYSGSPLHF
CDR3nt: TGTGCCAGCACCAAAGAGTATTCGGGATCACCCCTCCACTTT

abundance: NA
v_gene: TRBV28
d_gene: TRBD1
j_gene: TRBJ1-2
CDR3aa: CASRGTGEAAYGYTF
CDR3nt: TGTGCCAGCAGGGGGACAGGGGAAGCAGCGTATGGCTACACCTTC

abundance: NA
v_gene: TRBV5-6
d_gene: NA
j_gene: TRBJ2-7
CDR3aa: CASSLDWGEQYF
CDR3nt: TGTGCCAGCAGCTTGGATTGGGGCGAGCAGTACTTC

abundance: NA
v_gene: TRBV6-6
d_gene: TRBD1
j_gene: TRBJ1-6
CDR3aa: CASSYLDRAIGSPLHF
CDR3nt: TGTGCCAGCAGTTACCTAGACAGGGCCATCGGATCACCCCTCCACTTT

abundance: NA
v_gene: TRBV12-1
d_gene: NA
j_gene: TRBJ2-1
CDR3aa: CASSFDPGLATGEQFF
CDR3nt: TGTGCCAGCAGCTTTGACCCGGGACTAGCGACCGGTGAGCAGTTCTTC

abundance: NA
v_gene: TRBV2
d_gene: TRBD1
j_gene: TRBJ1-6
CDR3aa: CASRFYRGISPLHF
CDR3nt: TGTGCCAGCAGGTTCTACAGGGGCATTTCACCCCTCCACTTT

abundance: once
v_gene: TRBV4-1
d_gene: NA
j_gene: TRBJ1-2
CDR3aa: CASSQALIGGERTYGYTF
CDR3nt: TGCGCCAGCAGCCAAGCTTTGATTGGCGGCGAGCGTACCTATGGCTACACCTTC

abundance: NA
v_gene: TRBV18
d_gene: TRBD1
j_gene: TRBJ2-7
CDR3aa: CASSPGQGPSYEQYF
CDR3nt: TGTGCCAGCTCACCGGGACAGGGGCCCTCCTACGAGCAGTACTTC

abundance: NA
v_gene: TRBV5-4
d_gene: TRBD2
j_gene: TRBJ2-4
CDR3aa: CASGSGGPGAKNIQYF
CDR3nt: TGTGCCAGCGGCAGCGGGGGGCCGGGTGCCAAAAACATTCAGTACTTC

abundance: NA
v_gene: TRBV6-1
d_gene: NA
j_gene: TRBJ1-4
CDR3aa: CASRRGSTNEKLFF
CDR3nt: TGTGCCAGCAGGCGGGGATCAACTAATGAAAAACTGTTTTTT

abundance: NA
v_gene: TRBV5-6
d_gene: TRBD1
j_gene: TRBJ1-6
CDR3aa: CASSLGTGGSYNSPLHF
CDR3nt: TGTGCCAGCAGCCTAGGGACAGGGGGCTCCTATAATTCACCCCTCCACTTT

abundance: NA
v_gene: TRBV1
d_gene: NA
j_gene: TRBJ2-1
CDR3aa: CTSSQESGGDYNEQFF
CDR3nt: TGCACCAGCAGCCAAGAATCGGGGGGGGATTACAATGAGCAGTTCTTC

abundance: NA
v_gene: TRBV7-9
d_gene: TRBD1
j_gene: TRBJ1-2
CDR3aa: CASSLDDRVNYGYTF
CDR3nt: TGTGCCAGCAGCTTAGATGACAGGGTTAACTATGGCTACACCTTC

abundance: NA
v_gene: TRBV5-1
d_gene: NA
j_gene: TRBJ2-2
CDR3aa: CASSLHTFANTGELFF
CDR3nt: TGCGCCAGCAGCTTACACACCTTCGCGAACACCGGGGAGCTGTTTTTT

abundance: NA
v_gene: TRBV28
d_gene: NA
j_gene: TRBJ1-1
CDR3aa: CASSLAGQAFF
CDR3nt: TGTGCCAGCAGTTTAGCGGGGCAAGCTTTCTTT

abundance: NA
v_gene: TRBV19
d_gene: NA
j_gene: TRBJ1-6
CDR3aa: CASSSDSFRSYNSPLHF
CDR3nt: TGTGCCAGTAGTTCTGACTCCTTTCGCTCCTATAATTCACCCCTCCACTTT

abundance: NA
v_gene: TRBV7-9
d_gene: NA
j_gene: TRBJ1-6
CDR3aa: CASSPQGSSYNSPLHF
CDR3nt: TGTGCCAGCAGCCCGCAGGGGAGCTCCTATAATTCACCCCTCCACTTT

abundance: NA
v_gene: TRBV5-1
d_gene: TRBD2
j_gene: TRBJ2-5
CDR3aa: CASSSGLAGGKPQETQYF
CDR3nt: TGCGCCAGCAGCTCCGGGCTAGCGGGGGGGAAACCTCAAGAGACCCAGTACTTC

abundance: few
v_gene: TRBV5-1
d_gene: TRBD1
j_gene: TRBJ2-7
CDR3aa: CASSPGQATYEQYF
CDR3nt: TGCGCCAGCAGCCCAGGACAGGCCACCTACGAGCAGTACTTC

abundance: NA
v_gene: TRBV29-1
d_gene: NA
j_gene: TRBJ1-1
CDR3aa: CSVARQENTEAFF
CDR3nt: TGCAGCGTTGCCCGGCAGGAGAACACTGAAGCTTTCTTT

abundance: few
v_gene: TRBV4-2
d_gene: TRBD2
j_gene: TRBJ2-1
CDR3aa: CASSLTQGLAANEQFF
CDR3nt: TGTGCCAGCAGCCTCACCCAGGGACTAGCGGCCAATGAGCAGTTCTTC

abundance: NA
v_gene: TRBV9
d_gene: NA
j_gene: TRBJ1-3
CDR3aa: CASSVEDWGLVYF
CDR3nt: TGTGCCAGCAGCGTAGAGGATTGGGGACTCGTATATTTT

abundance: NA
v_gene: TRBV5-8
d_gene: NA
j_gene: TRBJ2-7
CDR3aa: CASRWGVGYEQYF
CDR3nt: TGTGCCAGCAGATGGGGGGTGGGCTACGAGCAGTACTTC

abundance: NA
v_gene: TRBV9
d_gene: TRBD1
j_gene: TRBJ1-1
CDR3aa: CASSVNDREEEKAFF
CDR3nt: TGTGCCAGCAGCGTAAACGACAGGGAGGAGGAAAAAGCTTTCTTT

abundance: NA
v_gene: TRBV9
d_gene: NA
j_gene: TRBJ2-3
CDR3aa: CASSVDGPVNTQYF
CDR3nt: TGTGCCAGCAGCGTAGATGGGCCCGTAAATACGCAGTATTTT

abundance: NA
v_gene: TRBV19
d_gene: TRBD1
j_gene: TRBJ1-2
CDR3aa: CASRPSQGAWGYTF
CDR3nt: TGTGCCAGTAGGCCCAGTCAGGGGGCCTGGGGCTACACCTTC

abundance: NA
v_gene: TRBV19
d_gene: NA
j_gene: TRBJ1-2
CDR3aa: CASSSRDSPSLGYGYTF
CDR3nt: TGTGCCAGTAGTTCCCGGGACTCCCCAAGCCTGGGATATGGCTACACCTTC

abundance: few
v_gene: TRBV4-2
d_gene: NA
j_gene: TRBJ2-1
CDR3aa: CASSLSAQSSYNEQFF
CDR3nt: TGTGCCAGCAGTCTCAGCGCCCAAAGCTCCTACAATGAGCAGTTCTTC

abundance: NA
v_gene: TRBV11-2
d_gene: TRBD1
j_gene: TRBJ1-6
CDR3aa: CASSFGTGDSPLHF
CDR3nt: TGTGCCAGCAGCTTCGGGACAGGGGATTCACCCCTCCACTTT

abundance: NA
v_gene: TRBV6-1
d_gene: TRBD2
j_gene: TRBJ2-2
CDR3aa: CASSDRGEGGGELFF
CDR3nt: TGTGCCAGCAGTGATCGGGGGGAAGGAGGCGGGGAGCTGTTTTTT

abundance: once
v_gene: TRBV6-1
d_gene: NA
j_gene: TRBJ1-4
CDR3aa: CASSEQANEKLFF
CDR3nt: TGTGCCAGCAGTGAACAGGCTAATGAAAAACTGTTTTTT

abundance: once
v_gene: TRBV19
d_gene: NA
j_gene: TRBJ1-2
CDR3aa: CASRTTGDYGYTF
CDR3nt: TGTGCCAGTAGGACGACAGGAGACTATGGCTACACCTTC

abundance: NA
v_gene: TRBV29-1
d_gene: NA
j_gene: TRBJ2-7
CDR3aa: CSVEGTRYEQYF
CDR3nt: TGCAGCGTTGAAGGGACACGCTACGAGCAGTACTTC

abundance: few
v_gene: TRBV28
d_gene: NA
j_gene: TRBJ1-2
CDR3aa: CASSLQGSGYGYTF
CDR3nt: TGTGCCAGCAGTCTCCAGGGGTCAGGGTATGGCTACACCTTC

abundance: NA
v_gene: TRBV28
d_gene: TRBD1
j_gene: TRBJ1-2
CDR3aa: CASRPPGLGGSGYTF
CDR3nt: TGTGCCAGCAGACCCCCCGGTTTAGGGGGCTCTGGCTACACCTTC

abundance: NA
v_gene: TRBV7-9
d_gene: NA
j_gene: TRBJ2-5
CDR3aa: CSSGLKIETQYF
CDR3nt: TGTTCCAGCGGCCTCAAAATTGAGACCCAGTACTTC

abundance: NA
v_gene: TRBV18
d_gene: TRBD1
j_gene: TRBJ1-4
CDR3aa: CASSLAPPGQAYEKLFF
CDR3nt: TGTGCCAGCTCACTTGCTCCACCGGGACAGGCTTATGAAAAACTGTTTTTT

abundance: few
v_gene: TRBV2
d_gene: TRBD2
j_gene: TRBJ2-7
CDR3aa: CASSGDWGGSYEQYF
CDR3nt: TGTGCCAGCAGCGGGGATTGGGGGGGCTCCTACGAGCAGTACTTC

abundance: NA
v_gene: TRBV9
d_gene: NA
j_gene: TRBJ1-2
CDR3aa: CASSVVNGGVTF
CDR3nt: TGTGCCAGCAGCGTAGTGAACGGGGGGGTCACCTTC

abundance: NA
v_gene: TRBV27
d_gene: NA
j_gene: TRBJ1-2
CDR3aa: CASSLGGRYTF
CDR3nt: TGTGCCAGCAGTTTAGGTGGGAGGTACACCTTC

abundance: NA
v_gene: TRBV4-1
d_gene: TRBD2
j_gene: TRBJ2-1
CDR3aa: CASSHRPSGGAFGEQFF
CDR3nt: TGCGCCAGCAGCCACCGACCTAGCGGGGGGGCCTTCGGTGAGCAGTTCTTC

abundance: NA
v_gene: TRBV6-1
d_gene: TRBD1
j_gene: TRBJ2-3
CDR3aa: CASKWTGGGTDTQYF
CDR3nt: TGTGCCAGTAAGTGGACAGGGGGAGGAACAGATACGCAGTATTTT

abundance: NA
v_gene: TRBV5-1
d_gene: TRBD1
j_gene: TRBJ2-2
CDR3aa: CASRRTGGAWTGELFF
CDR3nt: TGCGCCAGCAGGCGGACAGGGGGCGCTTGGACCGGGGAGCTGTTTTTT

abundance: NA
v_gene: TRBV9
d_gene: NA
j_gene: TRBJ2-5
CDR3aa: CASSVLTGEGETQYF
CDR3nt: TGTGCCAGCAGCGTTTTGACAGGGGAGGGAGAGACCCAGTACTTC

abundance: few
v_gene: TRBV10-3
d_gene: NA
j_gene: TRBJ1-2
CDR3aa: CAISGEGNYGYTF
CDR3nt: TGTGCCATCAGTGGGGAGGGGAACTATGGCTACACCTTC

abundance: NA
v_gene: TRBV2
d_gene: TRBD2
j_gene: TRBJ2-5
CDR3aa: CASSEEVAGDETQYF
CDR3nt: TGTGCCAGCAGTGAAGAGGTAGCGGGGGATGAGACCCAGTACTTC

abundance: once
v_gene: TRBV19
d_gene: NA
j_gene: TRBJ1-6
CDR3aa: CASSIDTGADNSPLHF
CDR3nt: TGTGCCAGTAGTATAGATACTGGGGCAGACAATTCACCCCTCCACTTT

abundance: NA
v_gene: TRBV6-1
d_gene: TRBD1
j_gene: TRBJ2-2
CDR3aa: CASLDREHTGELFF
CDR3nt: TGTGCCAGCCTCGACAGGGAGCACACCGGGGAGCTGTTTTTT

abundance: NA
v_gene: TRBV29-1
d_gene: TRBD1
j_gene: TRBJ2-5
CDR3aa: CSVEAAGGQETQYF
CDR3nt: TGCAGCGTTGAAGCGGCAGGGGGTCAAGAGACCCAGTACTTC

abundance: once
v_gene: TRBV28
d_gene: TRBD1
j_gene: TRBJ1-2
CDR3aa: CASIPIAQTGGDYGYTF
CDR3nt: TGTGCCAGCATTCCAATCGCGCAGACAGGGGGAGACTATGGCTACACCTTC

abundance: NA
v_gene: TRBV9
d_gene: TRBD2
j_gene: TRBJ2-3
CDR3aa: CASSVGASGGATQYF
CDR3nt: TGTGCCAGCAGCGTAGGGGCTAGCGGGGGGGCAACGCAGTATTTT

abundance: NA
v_gene: TRBV4-2
d_gene: TRBD2
j_gene: TRBJ2-7
CDR3aa: CASSFGTSDSYEQYF
CDR3nt: TGTGCCAGCAGCTTCGGGACTAGCGACTCCTACGAGCAGTACTTC

abundance: once
v_gene: TRBV28
d_gene: TRBD1
j_gene: TRBJ1-1
CDR3aa: CASSLFSGTGGLVTEAFF
CDR3nt: TGTGCCAGCAGTTTATTCTCCGGGACAGGGGGCTTGGTCACTGAAGCTTTCTTT